The T cell receptor (beta chain) described here comes from a study of Graves' ophthalmopathy and Graves' hyperthyroidism. TCR beta CDR3 regions were amplified from RNA transcripts. HTBI primers served in a first-round RT-PCR, which a second-round multiplex PCR followed. TCRdb fed the multiplex PCR reads into MiXCR, producing one record per CDR3 protein. This table holds roughly 500,000 distinct CDR3 sequences, roughly an eighth found once. This CDR3 has 14 residues. V lost 8 bases and J lost 7, with 17 bases in between. Germline assignment: CDR1 MNHEY and CDR2 SMNVEV (reference sequence). This clonotype was counted many times.

This receptor was taken from a woman in her thirties with Graves' ophthalmopathy. The specimen was blood. The chain carries TRBV27 and TRBJ2-2; D uncertain. CDR3 sequence: CASSIRTGIGELFF. CDR3 DNA sequence: TGTGCCAGCTCCATTAGGACGGGCATCGGGGAGCTGTTTTTT.